These T cell receptor beta chains were read from a single sample in a study of CD8 T cells in Susac syndrome. TCRdb ran MiXCR on the immunoSEQ multiplex PCR reads and lists one entry per CDR3 protein. The sample contains about 75,000 distinct CDR3 sequences, 94% of which appear only once. Sequencing was performed on CD8+ T cells from PBMCs. The receptors come from a human donor with Susac syndrome. CDR3s include the opening cysteine and the closing phenylalanine or tryptophan. A D gene is named only where the DNA matches it firmly. A row's size may be missing; if present it is once, few, many or a size class.

size	V	J	length	D	CDR3	DNA
.	TRBV29-1	TRBJ2-6	16	TRBD1	CSVGDRGLSGANVLTF	TGCAGCGTCGGGGACAGGGGACTATCTGGGGCCAACGTCCTGACTTTC
once	TRBV9	TRBJ2-1	14	.	CASSVGAPGNEQFF	TGTGCCAGCAGCGTAGGGGCCCCGGGGAATGAGCAGTTCTTC
.	TRBV4-1	TRBJ1-5	15	.	CASSQEGGARQPQHF	TGCGCCAGCAGCCAAGAGGGGGGGGCGAGACAGCCCCAGCATTTT
.	TRBV3-1	TRBJ2-7	15	TRBD1	CASSPGGTGRSEQYF	TGTGCCAGCAGCCCTGGCGGGACAGGGAGAAGCGAGCAGTACTTC
once	TRBV25-1	TRBJ1-1	14	.	CASSGEGRADQAFF	TGTGCCAGCAGTGGGGAGGGAAGGGCCGACCAAGCTTTCTTT
.	TRBV9	TRBJ1-1	15	.	CASSVGPGGSTEAFF	TGTGCCAGCAGCGTAGGGCCAGGTGGGAGCACTGAAGCTTTCTTT
.	TRBV10-3	TRBJ1-1	13	TRBD1	CAILMDRDTEAFF	TGTGCCATCCTTATGGACAGGGATACTGAAGCTTTCTTT
.	TRBV20-1	TRBJ2-5	14	.	CSARIPMTQETQYF	TGCAGTGCTAGAATTCCGATGACCCAAGAGACCCAGTACTTC
medium-sized	TRBV5-5	TRBJ2-7	14	.	CASSGLEGGDEQYF	TGTGCCAGCAGCGGACTAGAGGGGGGTGACGAGCAGTACTTC
.	TRBV7-6	TRBJ2-1	19	TRBD2	CASSPLAGLAGQEYNEQFF	TGTGCCAGCAGCCCCCTGGCGGGGCTAGCGGGGCAGGAGTACAATGAGCAGTTCTTC
.	TRBV6-1	TRBJ1-1	17	.	CASKPGPPVSMNTEAFF	TGTGCCAGCAAACCGGGACCTCCCGTTTCCATGAACACTGAAGCTTTCTTT
.	TRBV3-1	TRBJ2-7	15	.	CASSPAPGRDYEQYF	TGTGCCAGCAGCCCCGCCCCAGGACGGGACTACGAGCAGTACTTC
.	TRBV2	TRBJ2-7	11	.	CASFDRYEQYF	TGTGCCAGTTTCGACAGATACGAGCAGTACTTC
.	TRBV3-1	TRBJ1-2	14	TRBD1	CASSSARDSRGYTF	TGTGCCAGCAGCTCCGCCCGGGACAGTCGGGGCTACACCTTC
.	TRBV20-1	TRBJ2-4	13	TRBD1	CSANRDSKNIQYF	TGCAGTGCAAATCGGGACAGTAAAAACATTCAGTACTTC
.	TRBV4-1	TRBJ1-1	14	TRBD1	CASSASRGLVEAFF	TGCGCCAGCAGCGCGTCCAGGGGGCTAGTTGAAGCTTTCTTT
.	TRBV7-9	TRBJ2-1	16	TRBD2	CASSFSGGDSYNEQFF	TGTGCCAGCAGCTTTAGCGGGGGGGACTCCTACAATGAGCAGTTCTTC
.	TRBV2	TRBJ2-1	15	.	CASSEQRASYNEQFF	TGTGCCAGCAGTGAACAGCGGGCGAGCTACAATGAGCAGTTCTTC
.	TRBV27	TRBJ2-5	16	.	CASSNPSGEARETQYF	TGTGCCAGCAGTAACCCATCAGGGGAGGCTCGGGAGACCCAGTACTTC
.	TRBV27	TRBJ2-7	15	.	CASSPAPGPLYEQYF	TGTGCCAGCAGTCCCGCTCCGGGACCCCTTTACGAGCAGTACTTC
.	TRBV5-6	TRBJ2-4	12	.	CASSLGLNIQYF	TGTGCCAGCAGCTTGGGTCTGAACATTCAGTACTTC
.	TRBV2	TRBJ2-1	18	.	CASKTPEWTSERKNEQFF	TGTGCCAGCAAGACACCGGAGTGGACGAGTGAAAGAAAAAATGAGCAGTTCTTC
.	TRBV14	TRBJ1-1	15	.	CASSPWEAMNTEAFF	TGTGCCAGCAGCCCTTGGGAGGCTATGAACACTGAAGCTTTCTTT
.	TRBV20-1	TRBJ1-6	16	.	CSARDIQGTRNSPLHF	TGCAGTGCTAGAGATATTCAGGGGACTCGCAATTCACCCCTCCACTTT
.	TRBV14	TRBJ1-2	15	.	CASSQEGLWDYGYTF	TGTGCCAGCAGCCAAGAGGGCCTTTGGGACTATGGCTACACCTTC
.	TRBV7-2	TRBJ1-1	12	.	CASRHTTVEAFF	TGTGCCAGCAGACACACAACAGTTGAAGCTTTCTTT
.	TRBV12-3/TRBV12-4	TRBJ2-5	15	TRBD2	CASTHGGAFRETQYF	TGTGCCAGCACCCACGGGGGGGCATTTCGGGAGACCCAGTACTTC
.	TRBV7-2	TRBJ2-3	15	.	CASSLRGRGVDTQYF	TGTGCCAGCAGCTTAAGGGGTAGGGGGGTCGATACGCAGTATTTT
.	TRBV15	TRBJ2-1	15	.	CATSRVRGDGNEQFF	TGTGCCACCAGCAGAGTTAGAGGTGACGGCAATGAGCAGTTCTTC
.	TRBV4-3	TRBJ2-1	13	.	CASSQEAYNEQFF	TGCGCCAGCAGCCAAGAAGCGTACAATGAGCAGTTCTTC
.	TRBV2	TRBJ2-2	17	TRBD2	CASTQEGLAGGIGELFF	TGTGCCAGCACTCAAGAGGGACTAGCGGGGGGAATTGGGGAGCTGTTTTTT
.	TRBV9	TRBJ1-2	15	.	CASSPSMTGNYGYTF	TGTGCCAGCAGCCCATCCATGACGGGGAACTATGGCTACACCTTC